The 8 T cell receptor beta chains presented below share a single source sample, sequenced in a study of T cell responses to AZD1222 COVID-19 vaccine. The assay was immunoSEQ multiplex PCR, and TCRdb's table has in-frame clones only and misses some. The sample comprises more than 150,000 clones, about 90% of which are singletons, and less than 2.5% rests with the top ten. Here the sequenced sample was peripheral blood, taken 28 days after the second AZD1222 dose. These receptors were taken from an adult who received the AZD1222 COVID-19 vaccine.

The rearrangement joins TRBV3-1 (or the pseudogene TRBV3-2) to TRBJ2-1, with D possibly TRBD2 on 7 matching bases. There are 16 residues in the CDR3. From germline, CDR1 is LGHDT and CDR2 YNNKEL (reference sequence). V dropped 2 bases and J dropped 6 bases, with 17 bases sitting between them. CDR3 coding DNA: TGTGCCAGCAGCCAATTATTCCGGGGGGCCCTCAATGAGCAGTTCTTC. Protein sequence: CASSQLFRGALNEQFF.

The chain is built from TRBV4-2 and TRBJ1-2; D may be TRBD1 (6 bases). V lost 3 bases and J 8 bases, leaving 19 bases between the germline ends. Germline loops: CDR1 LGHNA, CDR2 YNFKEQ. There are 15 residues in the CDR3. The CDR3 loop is CASSHPRGVKQGYTF. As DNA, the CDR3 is TGTGCCAGCAGCCATCCCAGGGGAGTCAAGCAGGGCTACACCTTC.

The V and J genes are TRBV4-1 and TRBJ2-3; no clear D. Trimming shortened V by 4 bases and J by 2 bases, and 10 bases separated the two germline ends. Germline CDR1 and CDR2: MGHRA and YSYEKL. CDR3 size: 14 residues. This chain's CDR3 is CASSLIGFTDTQYF. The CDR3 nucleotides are TGCGCCAGCAGCCTCATCGGCTTCACAGATACGCAGTATTTT.

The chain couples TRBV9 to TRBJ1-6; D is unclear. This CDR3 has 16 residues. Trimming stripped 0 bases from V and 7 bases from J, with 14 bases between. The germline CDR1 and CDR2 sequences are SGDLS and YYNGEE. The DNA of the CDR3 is TGTGCCAGCAGCGTAGGTAAAGGAGGGAGCAATTCACCCCTCCACTTT. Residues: CASSVGKGGSNSPLHF. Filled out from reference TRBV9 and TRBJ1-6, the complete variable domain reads DSGVTQTPKHLITATGQRVTLRCSPRSGDLSVYWYQQSLDQGLQFLIQYYNGEERAKGNILERFSAQQFPDLHSELNLSSLELGDSALYFCASSVGKGGSNSPLHFGNGTRLTVT.

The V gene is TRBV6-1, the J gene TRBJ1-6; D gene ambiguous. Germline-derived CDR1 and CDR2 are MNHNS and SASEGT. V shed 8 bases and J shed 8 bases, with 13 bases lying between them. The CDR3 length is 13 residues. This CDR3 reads CASRPRGDSPLHF. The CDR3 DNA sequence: TGTGCCAGCCGACCCCGGGGAGATTCACCCCTCCACTTT.

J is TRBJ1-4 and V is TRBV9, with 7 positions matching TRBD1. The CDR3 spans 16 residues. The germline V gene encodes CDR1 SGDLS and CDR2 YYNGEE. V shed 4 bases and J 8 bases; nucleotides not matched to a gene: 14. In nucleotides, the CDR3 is TGTGCCAGCAGCTTCCAGGACAGGCTCCAAGGCGAAAAACTGTTTTTT. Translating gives CASSFQDRLQGEKLFF.

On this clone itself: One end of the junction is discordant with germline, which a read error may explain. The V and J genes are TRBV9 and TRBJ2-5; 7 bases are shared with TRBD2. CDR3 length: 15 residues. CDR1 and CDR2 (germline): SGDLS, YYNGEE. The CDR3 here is CARSVAWGGGETQYF. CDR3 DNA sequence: TGTGCCCGCAGCGTAGCTTGGGGGGGAGGGGAGACCCAGTACTTC. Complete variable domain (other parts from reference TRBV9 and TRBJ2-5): DSGVTQTPKHLITATGQRVTLRCSPRSGDLSVYWYQQSLDQGLQFLIQYYNGEERAKGNILERFSAQQFPDLHSELNLSSLELGDSALYFCARSVAWGGGETQYFGPGTRLLVL.

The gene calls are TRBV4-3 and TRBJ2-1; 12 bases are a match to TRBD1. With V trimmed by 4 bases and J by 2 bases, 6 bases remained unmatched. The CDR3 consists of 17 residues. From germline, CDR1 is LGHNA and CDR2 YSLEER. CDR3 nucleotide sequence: TGCGCCAGCAGCCTTGAAGGGACAGGGGGCGCCTACAATGAGCAGTTCTTC. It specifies CASSLEGTGGAYNEQFF.